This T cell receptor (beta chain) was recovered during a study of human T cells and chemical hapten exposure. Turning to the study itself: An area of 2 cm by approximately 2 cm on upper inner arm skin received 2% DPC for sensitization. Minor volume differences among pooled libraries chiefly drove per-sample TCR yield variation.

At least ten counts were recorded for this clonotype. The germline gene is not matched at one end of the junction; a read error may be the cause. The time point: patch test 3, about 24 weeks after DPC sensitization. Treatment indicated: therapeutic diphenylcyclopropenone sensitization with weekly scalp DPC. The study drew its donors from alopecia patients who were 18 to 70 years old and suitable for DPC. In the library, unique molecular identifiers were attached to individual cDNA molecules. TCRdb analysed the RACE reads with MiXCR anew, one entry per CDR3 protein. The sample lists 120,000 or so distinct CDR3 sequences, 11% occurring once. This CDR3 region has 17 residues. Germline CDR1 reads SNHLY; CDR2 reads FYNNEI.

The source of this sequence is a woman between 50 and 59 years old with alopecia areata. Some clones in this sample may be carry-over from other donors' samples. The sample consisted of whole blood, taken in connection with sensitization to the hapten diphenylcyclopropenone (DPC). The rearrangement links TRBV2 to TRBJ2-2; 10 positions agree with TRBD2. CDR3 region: CASNEASGGPNTGELFF. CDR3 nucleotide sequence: TGTGCCAGCAATGAAGCTAGCGGGGGCCCGAACACCGGGGAGCTGTTTTTT.